The 23 T cell receptor beta chains below come from one sample, sequenced in a study of shared clonotypes between healthy human individuals. Repertoires were generated with immunoSEQ multiplex PCR, while TCRdb's copy carries only in-frame clones and drops some. The repertoire consists of 110,000 or so clones, with about two thirds occurring once and the leading ten covering about 22%. The sample comprised memory CD8+ T cells sorted from blood. The subset: CD45RO+ cells pooled with CCR7-negative TemRA cells. The receptors derive from a woman aged 30 to 39 in good health.

This clone was detected only a few times. The gene calls are TRBV5-4 and TRBJ2-1; TRBD1 is a possible D gene (5 bases). Germline V lookup: CDR1 SGHNT, CDR2 YYREEE (reference sequence). The V end was cut by 3 bases, the J end by 11 bases, with 18 bases between. This CDR3 comprises 14 residues. This chain's CDR3 is CASSSTEDRIQQFF. The CDR3 nucleotides are TGTGCCAGCAGCTCGACAGAAGACAGAATACAGCAGTTCTTC.

J is TRBJ1-4 and V is TRBV28; D not resolved. Trimming pared 3 bases from V and 0 bases from J, leaving 5 bases between. Germline V gives CDR1 MDHEN, CDR2 SYDVKM. This CDR3 is 14 amino acids long. CDR3 DNA sequence: TGTGCCAGCAGTTTGCTGTCAACTAATGAAAAACTGTTTTTT. Amino acids: CASSLLSTNEKLFF.

This chain joins TRBV27 and TRBJ1-5, with 8 bases lining up with TRBD1. Trimming cost V 8 bases and J 2 bases; bases outside gene matches: 11. This CDR3 has 16 amino acids. CDR1 MNHEY and CDR2 SMNVEV come from the germline V gene (reference sequence). This CDR3 is CASGRNDRGGNQPQHF. The CDR3 region has the DNA TGTGCCAGCGGAAGGAATGACAGGGGCGGCAATCAGCCCCAGCATTTT.

V is TRBV7-8 and J is TRBJ1-1, with D unresolved. CDR3 length: 13 amino acids. The V gene lost 5 bases and the J gene lost 6 bases, with 13 bases spanning the gap. Germline values: CDR1 SGHVS, CDR2 FQNEAQ. The CDR3 bases are TGTGCCAGCAGCATCCAAGCCGCCCCTGAAGCTTTCTTT. This gives the protein CASSIQAAPEAFF.

Only one count was recorded for this clone. The J gene is TRBJ2-5, the V gene TRBV27; 8 bases are a match to TRBD2. Near its end, the DNA agrees better with TRBJ2-7, so the J call may be wrong. There are 15 residues in the CDR3. Germline V CDR1 and CDR2: MNHEY, SMNVEV (reference sequence). Here the CDR3 DNA reads TGTGCCAGCAGGGGGACTAGTTCCGCCGTCCACGAGCAGTACTTC. Amino acid sequence: CASRGTSSAVHEQYF.

The sample holds one count of this clone. The gene calls are TRBV25-1 and TRBJ1-5; no clear D. The CDR3 sequence is 14 residues long. The V gene's germline CDR1 is MGHDK and CDR2 SYGVNS. Trimming removed 4 bases at V and 3 bases at J, with 10 bases between. The DNA for the CDR3 is TGTGCCAGCAGTGGGAACGATGACAATCAGCCCCAGCATTTT. This sequence encodes CASSGNDDNQPQHF. Based on the CDR3 plus reference TRBV25-1 and TRBJ1-5, the full variable domain is EADIYQTPRYLVIGTGKKITLECSQTMGHDKMYWYQQDPGMELHLIHYSYGVNSTEKGDLSSESTVSRIRTEHFPLTLESARPSHTSQYLCASSGNDDNQPQHFGDGTRLSIL.

There are a few counts of this clone. The CDR3 is CASRYMGYEQYF. For the CDR3, the DNA is TGTGCCAGCAGATACATGGGTTACGAGCAGTACTTC. V usage is TRBV6-1 and J usage is TRBJ2-7; D is ambiguous. Germline V CDR1 and CDR2: MNHNS, SASEGT. Trimming pared 6 bases from V and 4 bases from J, leaving 10 bases between. The CDR3 covers 12 residues.

Concerning this clone itself: Just one base apart from a much larger clone, this may be a read error. Other nucleotide sequences from this sample produce the same CDR3. V gene TRBV13 combines with J gene TRBJ2-7, with 8 bases identical to TRBD2. There are 15 residues in the CDR3. Germline loops: CDR1 PRHDT, CDR2 FYEKMQ (reference sequence). CDR3 loop: CASSLGSSGSTEQYF. In nucleotides, the CDR3 is TGTGCTAGCAGCTTAGGATCGAGCGGGAGTACCGAGCAGTACTTC. Full variable domain (missing parts from reference TRBV13 and TRBJ2-7): AAGVIQSPRHLIKEKRETATLKCYPIPRHDTVYWYQQGPGQDPQFLISFYEKMQSDKGSIPDRFSAQQFSDYHSELNMSSLELGDSALYFCASSLGSSGSTEQYFGPGTRLTVT.

The chain links TRBV5-5 to TRBJ2-3; possible D gene TRBD2, 5 bases. Trimming removed 0 bases from V and 5 bases from J, with 10 bases in between. From germline, CDR1 is SGHKS and CDR2 YYEKEE (reference sequence). The CDR3 length is 14 residues. The CDR3 region has the DNA TGTGCCAGCAGCTTGGGGAGGTTAGGAGATACGCAGTATTTT. Translated: CASSLGRLGDTQYF.

This chain joins TRBV7-9 and TRBJ2-7; 10 nucleotides align to TRBD2. Per germline, CDR1 SEHNR and CDR2 FQNEAQ (reference sequence). This CDR3 spans 15 amino acids. V was clipped by 2 bases and J by 4 bases; unmatched bases: 5. The CDR3 spells CASSLSGRAGYEQYF. As DNA, the CDR3 is TGTGCCAGCAGCTTAAGCGGGAGGGCCGGGTACGAGCAGTACTTC.

The chain couples TRBV4-1 to TRBJ2-1, with 10 bases fitting TRBD2. V was clipped by 0 bases and J by 0 bases; unmatched bases: 14. Germline assignment: CDR1 MGHRA and CDR2 YSYEKL. This CDR3 comprises 21 residues. The CDR3 bases are TGCGCCAGCAGCCAAGATCTGTTCGGACTAGCGGCCCGGAGCTCCTACAATGAGCAGTTCTTC. It is translated as CASSQDLFGLAARSSYNEQFF.

This chain joins TRBV7-9 and TRBJ2-7, with no clear D. The germline V gene has CDR1 SEHNR and CDR2 FQNEAQ (reference sequence). CDR3 length equals 14 residues. With 4 bases removed from V and 4 bases from J, the gap between germline ends came to 14 bases. CDR3 coding DNA: TGTGCCAGCAGCTCCCCGGAAGGGTGGTACGAGCAGTACTTC. As protein: CASSSPEGWYEQYF.

The chain combines TRBV23-1 with TRBJ2-6, with 7 bases fitting TRBD2. TRBV23-1 is an ORF, and what it does is uncertain. V was clipped by 8 bases and J by 4 bases; unmatched bases: 8. This CDR3 has 15 amino acids. CDR3 sequence (DNA): TGCGCCAGCCCAAAGGGGAGGGCCGGGGCCAACGTCCTGACTTTC. Residues: CASPKGRAGANVLTF.

V usage is TRBV6-4 and J usage is TRBJ2-7, with D possibly being TRBD1 (6 bases). The CDR3 loop spans 17 amino acids. Germline CDR1 reads MRHNA; CDR2 reads SNTAGT. V lost 8 bases and J lost 3, with 26 bases in between. Here the CDR3 DNA reads TGTGCCAGCCACTGCCGCGACAGGTCCTCACCACTCTACGAGCAGTACTTC. Residues: CASHCRDRSSPLYEQYF.

As to this clone: The sample holds other DNA sequences that translate to the same CDR3. The chain's CDR3 is CASSPRGGSSYNEQFF. The CDR3 DNA reads TGTGCCAGCAGCCCACGTGGCGGTAGCTCCTACAATGAGCAGTTCTTC. The gene calls are TRBV7-9 and TRBJ2-1, with D uncertain. V gave up 5 bases and J gave up 0 bases, with 14 bases separating them. The CDR3 loop spans 16 amino acids. CDR1 is SEHNR, CDR2 FQNEAQ, per germline (reference sequence).

The V gene is TRBV21-1, the J gene TRBJ1-1. TRBV21-1 is termed a pseudogene. CDR3 length: 16 amino acids. The chain's CDR3 is CASSKSKGRPNTEAFF. In nucleotides, the CDR3 is TGTGCCAGCAGCAAATCGAAGGGCAGACCGAACACTGAAGCTTTCTTT.

J is TRBJ2-7 and V is TRBV19, with 7 bases aligning to TRBD1. Germline assignment: CDR1 LNHDA and CDR2 SQIVND (reference sequence). The CDR3 extends over 13 amino acids. Losses at the gene ends were 2 bases for V and 3 bases for J; bases not matched to a gene: 1. The DNA of the CDR3 is TGTGCCAGTAGTATACACAGGGGCTACGAGCAGTACTTC. Translated, it gives CASSIHRGYEQYF.

The chain uses TRBV5-1 and TRBJ2-7; TRBD1 matches 7 bases. The ends lost 1 base at V and 7 bases at J; junction bases unmatched: 14. The CDR3 is made up of 16 amino acids. Germline lookup yields CDR1 SGHRS and CDR2 YFSETQ. CDR3 DNA: TGCGCCAGCAGCTTGAACGGCAGGGGGTTTCTTCTTGAGCAGTACTTC. Translating it yields CASSLNGRGFLLEQYF.

The V and J genes are TRBV21-1 and TRBJ2-7; the table names TRBD1, a call not compared with the DNA. TRBV21-1 is labeled a pseudogene. The CDR3 extends over 16 amino acids. CDR3: CASSSLTASDRYEQYF. In nucleotides, the CDR3 is TGTGCCAGCAGCTCCCTGACAGCATCCGACCGCTACGAGCAGTACTTC.

The V call is TRBV28, the J call TRBJ1-5; D is uncertain. CDR3 length equals 15 residues. V lost 5 bases and J lost 0, with 11 bases in between. Per germline, CDR1 MDHEN and CDR2 SYDVKM. Here the CDR3 reads CASSPDRYSNQPQHF. CDR3 bases: TGTGCCAGCAGTCCCGACCGGTATAGCAATCAGCCCCAGCATTTT.

The chain combines TRBV30 with TRBJ2-5; TRBD2 is a possible D gene (6 bases). The J call is in doubt because the DNA end fits TRBJ2-7 better. Per the germline V gene, CDR1 is GTSNPN and CDR2 is SVGIG (reference sequence). The CDR3 is 13 amino acids. CDR3 residues: CAWSEGRTYEQYF. The CDR3 bases are TGTGCCTGGAGCGAGGGGAGGACCTACGAGCAGTACTTC.

The chain has TRBV25-1 and TRBJ2-1, with TRBD2 matching over 11 bases. The CDR3 sequence is 18 residues long. Trimming at V came to 4 bases and at J to 2 bases, leaving 10 bases not matched to a gene. Germline CDR1 and CDR2: MGHDK and SYGVNS. The CDR3 is CASSGSLAGLAAYNEQFF. The CDR3 nucleotides are TGTGCCAGCAGTGGGAGCCTCGCGGGACTAGCGGCCTACAATGAGCAGTTCTTC. Full variable domain (remainder filled in from reference TRBV25-1 and TRBJ2-1): EADIYQTPRYLVIGTGKKITLECSQTMGHDKMYWYQQDPGMELHLIHYSYGVNSTEKGDLSSESTVSRIRTEHFPLTLESARPSHTSQYLCASSGSLAGLAAYNEQFFGPGTRLTVL.

This clone was counted only a few times. J is TRBJ2-5 and V is TRBV29-1; the match to TRBD2 covers 8 bases. The DNA end lines up better with TRBJ2-7; the J call may be wrong. Germline values: CDR1 SQVTM, CDR2 ANQGSEA. The CDR3 runs to 14 residues. CDR3 sequence: CSVVGAGAGNEQYF. CDR3 DNA sequence: TGCAGCGTTGTAGGAGCGGGAGCGGGAAACGAGCAGTACTTC.